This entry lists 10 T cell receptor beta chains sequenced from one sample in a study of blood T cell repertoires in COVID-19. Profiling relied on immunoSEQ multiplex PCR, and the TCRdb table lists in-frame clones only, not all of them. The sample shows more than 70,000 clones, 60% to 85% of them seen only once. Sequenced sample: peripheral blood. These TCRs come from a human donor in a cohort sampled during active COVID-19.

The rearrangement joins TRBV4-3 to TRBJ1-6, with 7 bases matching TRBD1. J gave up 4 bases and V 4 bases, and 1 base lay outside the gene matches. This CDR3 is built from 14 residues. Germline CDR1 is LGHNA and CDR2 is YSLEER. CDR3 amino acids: CASSRDSYNSPLHF. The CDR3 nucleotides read TGCGCCAGCAGCCGGGACAGTTATAATTCACCCCTCCACTTT.

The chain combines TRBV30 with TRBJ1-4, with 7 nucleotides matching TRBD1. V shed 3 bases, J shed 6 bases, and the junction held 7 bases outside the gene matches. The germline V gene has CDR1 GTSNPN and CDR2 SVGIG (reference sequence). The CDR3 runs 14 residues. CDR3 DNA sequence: TGTGCCTGGAGAAAGACAGGGACAGATGAAAAACTGTTTTTT. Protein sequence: CAWRKTGTDEKLFF.

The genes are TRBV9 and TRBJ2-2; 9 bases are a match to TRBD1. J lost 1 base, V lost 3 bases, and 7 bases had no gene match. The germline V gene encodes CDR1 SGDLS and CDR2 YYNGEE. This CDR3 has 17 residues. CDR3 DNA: TGTGCCAGCAGCGCCTCCGGGACAGGGTGGAACACCGGGGAGCTGTTTTTT. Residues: CASSASGTGWNTGELFF.

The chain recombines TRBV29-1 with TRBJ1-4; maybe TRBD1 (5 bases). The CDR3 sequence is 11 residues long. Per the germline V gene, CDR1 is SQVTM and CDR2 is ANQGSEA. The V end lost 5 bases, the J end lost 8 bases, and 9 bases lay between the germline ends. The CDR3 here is CSVWGGEKLFF. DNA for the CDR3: TGCAGCGTTTGGGGGGGGGAAAAACTGTTTTTT.

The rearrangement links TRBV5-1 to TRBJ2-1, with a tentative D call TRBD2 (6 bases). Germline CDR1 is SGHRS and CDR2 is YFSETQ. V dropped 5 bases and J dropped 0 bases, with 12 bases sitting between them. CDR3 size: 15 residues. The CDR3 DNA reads TGCGCCAGCAGTCGCGGGGATAGCTCCTACAATGAGCAGTTCTTC. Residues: CASSRGDSSYNEQFF.

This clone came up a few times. The CDR3 protein is CASSYSSGNTIYF. In nucleotides, the CDR3 is TGTGCCAGCAGCTATAGCTCTGGAAACACCATATATTTT. V usage is TRBV7-2 and J usage is TRBJ1-3; D is unclear. Germline CDR1 reads SGHTA; CDR2 reads FQGNSA. The CDR3 consists of 13 residues. The germline V and J ends were trimmed by 4 bases and 0 bases, with 4 bases remaining between them. The entire variable domain, with the rest obtained from reference TRBV7-2 and TRBJ1-3, is as follows: GAGVSQSPSNKVTEKGKDVELRCDPISGHTALYWYRQSLGQGLEFLIYFQGNSAPDKSGLPSDRFSAERTGGSVSTLTIQRTQQEDSAVYLCASSYSSGNTIYFGEGSWLTVV.

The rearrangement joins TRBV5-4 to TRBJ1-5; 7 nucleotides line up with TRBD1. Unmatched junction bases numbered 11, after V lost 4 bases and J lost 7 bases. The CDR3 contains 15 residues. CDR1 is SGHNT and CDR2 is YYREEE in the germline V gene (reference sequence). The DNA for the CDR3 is TGTGCCAGCAGCCCGATAGACAGGGTTGGACAGCCCCAGCATTTT. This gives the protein CASSPIDRVGQPQHF.

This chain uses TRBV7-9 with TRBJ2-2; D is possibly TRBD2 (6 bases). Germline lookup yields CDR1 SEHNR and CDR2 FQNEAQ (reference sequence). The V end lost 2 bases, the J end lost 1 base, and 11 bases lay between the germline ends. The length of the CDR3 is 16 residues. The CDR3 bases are TGTGCCAGCAGCTTACGGGGGTCCTTGAACACCGGGGAGCTGTTTTTT. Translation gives CASSLRGSLNTGELFF.

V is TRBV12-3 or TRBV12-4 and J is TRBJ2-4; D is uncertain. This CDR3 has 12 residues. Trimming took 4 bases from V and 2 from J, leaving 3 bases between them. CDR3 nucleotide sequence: TGTGCCAGCAGTTACACCAAAAACATTCAGTACTTC. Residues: CASSYTKNIQYF.

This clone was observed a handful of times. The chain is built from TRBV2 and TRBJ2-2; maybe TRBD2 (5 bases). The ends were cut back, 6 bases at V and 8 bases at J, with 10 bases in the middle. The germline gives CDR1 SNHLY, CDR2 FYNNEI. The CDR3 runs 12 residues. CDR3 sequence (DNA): TGTGCCAGCAGAAGGGAGTCAGGGGAGCTGTTTTTT. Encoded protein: CASRRESGELFF. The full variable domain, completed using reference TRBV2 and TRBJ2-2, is EPEVTQTPSHQVTQMGQEVILRCVPISNHLYFYWYRQILGQKVEFLVSFYNNEISEKSEIFDDQFSVERPDGSNFTLKIRSTKLEDSAMYFCASRRESGELFFGEGSRLTVL.